This TCR beta chain was identified in a study of T cell responses to AZD1222 COVID-19 vaccine. CDR1 SNHLY and CDR2 FYNNEI come from the germline V gene. V lost 11 bases, J lost 7 bases, and 12 bases stayed unmatched. This CDR3 comprises 14 residues. Notes on the study in general: Repertoires were sampled only after the peak T cell response. Clonal diversity was possibly underestimated, and white British individuals and females predominated among donors.

To note about this clone: Its antigen is unknown.

Libraries were prepared by immunoSEQ multiplex PCR; TCRdb keeps only in-frame clonotypes and omits some of them. The table includes about 120,000 clones, about 92% detected once. The chain links TRBV2 to TRBJ2-1; 9 bases align to TRBD2. The source is an adult who received the AZD1222 COVID-19 vaccine. The input for sequencing was peripheral blood, taken 28 days after the second AZD1222 dose. The CDR3 coding sequence is TGTGCCCCCAACCCCCTAGCGGGACAGAATGAGCAGTTCTTC. It yields the protein CAPNPLAGQNEQFF.